The rows below give T cell receptor beta chains drawn from one sample of a study of neurological immune-mediated disorders. TCRdb used MiXCR to reprocess the 5' RACE reads, holding one entry per CDR3 protein. The data show tens of thousands of distinct CDR3 sequences, with about 6% seen just once and around 0.57% held by the top ten. The source material was CD4+ T cells from blood. All receptors come from a woman in her thirties or forties in good health. Each CDR3 is given with its conserved first and last residue. D genes are given only for firm matches. Each size is how often the clone was seen (once, few, many) or a class if it is expanded.

TRBJ1-2,-,many,TRBV5-1,TGCGCCAGCAGCTCGGGGCCACAGGGATCGCATGGCTACACCTTC,CASSSGPQGSHGYTF
TRBJ2-7,TRBD2,many,TRBV7-9,TGTGCCAGCAGCCAAGATAGCGGGAGAGGCTCCTACGAGCAGTACTTC,CASSQDSGRGSYEQYF
TRBJ1-5,-,many,TRBV20-1,TGCAGTGCTAAGGGTCCCGGGACCGACAATCAGCCCCAGCATTTT,CSAKGPGTDNQPQHF
TRBJ1-1,-,many,TRBV9,TGTGCCAGCAGCGCCAATTCAGGGACTGAAGCTTTCTTT,CASSANSGTEAFF
TRBJ1-3,-,many,TRBV5-1,TGCGCCAGCAGCTCCACTGCTGGCACCATATATTTT,CASSSTAGTIYF
TRBJ1-1,-,many,TRBV28,TGTGCCATCTACCCAACCGGCAGGGACAACACTGAAGCTTTCTTT,CAIYPTGRDNTEAFF
TRBJ2-3,-,many,TRBV25-1,TGTGCCAGCAGTGATTGGGGACTGAGCTACACAGATACGCAGTATTTT,CASSDWGLSYTDTQYF
TRBJ2-7,-,many,TRBV6-6,TGTGCCAGCACCCTCGAGGGTATGCAGTACTTC,CASTLEGMQYF
TRBJ2-2,TRBD2,many,TRBV7-2,TGTGCCAGTCGGACTAGCGGGAGAGGAACCGGGGAGCTGTTTTTT,CASRTSGRGTGELFF
TRBJ2-5,-,many,TRBV5-1,TGCGCCAGCAGCTTTCTGACAGGGGGACTAGGAGAGACCCAGTACTTC,CASSFLTGGLGETQYF
TRBJ2-1,TRBD1,many,TRBV29-1,TGCAGCGTTGGAGACCGGGACAGGGCCTACAATGAGCAGTTCTTC,CSVGDRDRAYNEQFF
TRBJ1-6,TRBD1,many,TRBV25-1,TGTGCCAGCACTCGACAGGGGGCGGACAATTCACCCCTCCACTTT,CASTRQGADNSPLHF